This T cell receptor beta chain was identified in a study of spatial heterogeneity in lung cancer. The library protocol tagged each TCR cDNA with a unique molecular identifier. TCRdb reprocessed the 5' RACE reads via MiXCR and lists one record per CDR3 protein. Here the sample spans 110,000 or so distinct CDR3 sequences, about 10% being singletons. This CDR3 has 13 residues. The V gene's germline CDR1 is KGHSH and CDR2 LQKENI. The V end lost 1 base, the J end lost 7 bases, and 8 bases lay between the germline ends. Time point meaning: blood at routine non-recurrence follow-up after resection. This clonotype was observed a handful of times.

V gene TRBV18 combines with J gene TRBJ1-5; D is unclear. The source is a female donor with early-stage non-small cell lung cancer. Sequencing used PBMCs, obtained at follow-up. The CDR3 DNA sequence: TGTGCCAGCTCACCACAGGGTGGGCAGCCCCAGCATTTT. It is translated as CASSPQGGQPQHF.